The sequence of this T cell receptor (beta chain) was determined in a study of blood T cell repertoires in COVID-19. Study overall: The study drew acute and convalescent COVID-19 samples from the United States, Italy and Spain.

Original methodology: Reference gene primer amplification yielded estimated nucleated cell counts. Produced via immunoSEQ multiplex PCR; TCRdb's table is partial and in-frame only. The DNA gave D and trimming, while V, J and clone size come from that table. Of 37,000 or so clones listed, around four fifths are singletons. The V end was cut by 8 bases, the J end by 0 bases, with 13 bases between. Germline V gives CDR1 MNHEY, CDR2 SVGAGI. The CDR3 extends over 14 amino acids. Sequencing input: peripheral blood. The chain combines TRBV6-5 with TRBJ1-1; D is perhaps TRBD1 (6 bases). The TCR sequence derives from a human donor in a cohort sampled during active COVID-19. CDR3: CASGLQGMNTEAFF. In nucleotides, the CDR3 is TGTGCCAGCGGCCTACAGGGAATGAACACTGAAGCTTTCTTT.